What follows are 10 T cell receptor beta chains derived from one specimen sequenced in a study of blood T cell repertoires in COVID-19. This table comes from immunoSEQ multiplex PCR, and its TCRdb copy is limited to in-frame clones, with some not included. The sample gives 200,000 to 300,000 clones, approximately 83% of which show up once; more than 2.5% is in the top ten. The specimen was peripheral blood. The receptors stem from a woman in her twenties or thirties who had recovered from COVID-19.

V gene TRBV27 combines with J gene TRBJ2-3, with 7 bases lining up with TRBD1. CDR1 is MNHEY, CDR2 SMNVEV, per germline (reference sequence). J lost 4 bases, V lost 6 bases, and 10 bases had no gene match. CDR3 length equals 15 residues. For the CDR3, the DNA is TGTGCCAGCAGGTATAGGGGGCTCCCCCCAGATACGCAGTATTTT. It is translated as CASRYRGLPPDTQYF.

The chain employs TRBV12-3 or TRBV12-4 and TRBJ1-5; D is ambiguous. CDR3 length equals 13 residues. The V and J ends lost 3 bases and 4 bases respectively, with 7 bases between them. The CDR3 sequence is CASSFSANQPQHF. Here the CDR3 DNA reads TGTGCCAGCAGTTTTTCAGCGAATCAGCCCCAGCATTTT.

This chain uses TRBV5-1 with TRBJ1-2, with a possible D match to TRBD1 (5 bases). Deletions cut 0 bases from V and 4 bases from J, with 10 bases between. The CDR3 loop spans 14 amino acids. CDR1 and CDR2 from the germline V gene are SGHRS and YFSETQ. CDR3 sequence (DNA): TGCGCCAGCAGCTTGGGACAGCCTTCCTATGGCTACACCTTC. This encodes CASSLGQPSYGYTF.

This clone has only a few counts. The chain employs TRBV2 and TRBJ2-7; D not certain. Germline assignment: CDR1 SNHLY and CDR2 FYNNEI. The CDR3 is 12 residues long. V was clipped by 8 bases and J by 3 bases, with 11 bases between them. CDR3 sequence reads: CASLDSDYEQYF. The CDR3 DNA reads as TGTGCCAGCCTTGACTCAGACTACGAGCAGTACTTC.

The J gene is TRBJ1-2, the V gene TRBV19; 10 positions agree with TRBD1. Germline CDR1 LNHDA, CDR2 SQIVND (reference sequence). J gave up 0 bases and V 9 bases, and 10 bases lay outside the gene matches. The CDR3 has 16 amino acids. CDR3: CASFARDRGANYGYTF. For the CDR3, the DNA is TGTGCCAGCTTTGCTCGGGACAGGGGAGCTAACTATGGCTACACCTTC. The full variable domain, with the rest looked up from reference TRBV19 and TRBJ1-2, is DGGITQSPKYLFRKEGQNVTLSCEQNLNHDAMYWYRQDPGQGLRLIYYSQIVNDFQKGDIAEGYSVSREKKESFPLTVTSAQKNPTAFYLCASFARDRGANYGYTFGSGTRLTVV.

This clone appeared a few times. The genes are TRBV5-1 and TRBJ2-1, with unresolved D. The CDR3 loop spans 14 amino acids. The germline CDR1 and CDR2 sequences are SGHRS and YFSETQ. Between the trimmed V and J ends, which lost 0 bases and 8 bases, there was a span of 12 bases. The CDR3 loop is CASSLGLVIHEQFF. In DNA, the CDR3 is TGCGCCAGCAGCTTGGGTCTAGTTATACATGAGCAGTTCTTC.

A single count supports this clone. Here the CDR3 reads CASSQWQFYEQYF. The CDR3 DNA is TGTGCCAGCAGCCAGTGGCAGTTCTACGAGCAGTACTTC. This chain links TRBV6-2 or TRBV6-3 with TRBJ2-7; D is undetermined. In germline, CDR1 is MNHEY, CDR2 SVGEGT. The CDR3 extends over 13 amino acids. The germline V and J ends were trimmed by 6 bases and 3 bases, with 12 bases remaining between them.

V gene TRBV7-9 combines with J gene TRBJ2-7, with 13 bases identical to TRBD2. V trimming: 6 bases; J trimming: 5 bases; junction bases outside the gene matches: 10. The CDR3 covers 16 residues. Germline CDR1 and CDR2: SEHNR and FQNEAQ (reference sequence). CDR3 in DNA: TGTGCCAGCAGGAACTCGGGACTAGCGGGGCGGCACGAGCAGTACTTC. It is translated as CASRNSGLAGRHEQYF. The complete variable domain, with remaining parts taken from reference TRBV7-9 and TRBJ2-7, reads DTGVSQNPRHKITKRGQNVTFRCDPISEHNRLYWYRQTLGQGPEFLTYFQNEAQLEKSRLLSDRFSAERPKGSFSTLEIQRTEQGDSAMYLCASRNSGLAGRHEQYFGPGTRLTVT.

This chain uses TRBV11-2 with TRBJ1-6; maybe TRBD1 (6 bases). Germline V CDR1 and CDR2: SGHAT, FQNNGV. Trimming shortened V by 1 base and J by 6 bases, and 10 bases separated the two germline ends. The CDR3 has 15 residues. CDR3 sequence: CASSLAGVPNSPLHF. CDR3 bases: TGTGCCAGCAGCTTAGCAGGGGTTCCTAATTCACCCCTCCACTTT.

CDR3 loop: CASSQQPLGWGKNIQYF. The CDR3 DNA follows: TGTGCCAGCAGCCAGCAGCCACTAGGTTGGGGCAAAAACATTCAGTACTTC. The chain has TRBV14 and TRBJ2-4; perhaps TRBD2 as D (5 bases). The length of the CDR3 is 17 residues. CDR1 SGHDN and CDR2 FVKESK come from the germline V gene. V was trimmed by 3 bases and J by 3 bases, leaving 18 bases between them. The full variable domain, completed using reference TRBV14 and TRBJ2-4, is EAGVTQFPSHSVIEKGQTVTLRCDPISGHDNLYWYRRVMGKEIKFLLHFVKESKQDESGMPNNRFLAERTGGTYSTLKVQPAELEDSGVYFCASSQQPLGWGKNIQYFGAGTRLSVL.